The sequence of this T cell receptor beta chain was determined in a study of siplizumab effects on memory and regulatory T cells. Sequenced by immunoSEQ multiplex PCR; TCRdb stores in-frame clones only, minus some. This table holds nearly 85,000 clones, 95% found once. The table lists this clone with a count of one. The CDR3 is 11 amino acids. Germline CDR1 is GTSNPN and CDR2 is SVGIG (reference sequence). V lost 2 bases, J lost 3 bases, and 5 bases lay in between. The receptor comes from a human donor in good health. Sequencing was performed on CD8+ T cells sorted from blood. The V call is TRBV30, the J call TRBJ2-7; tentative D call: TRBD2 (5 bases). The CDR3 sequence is CAWSSGYEQYF. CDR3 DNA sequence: TGTGCCTGGAGTAGCGGCTACGAGCAGTACTTC.